A selection of T cell receptor beta chains follows, all from one sample in a study of T cells in tuberculosis. TCRdb keeps only in-frame clones here, not all; method: immunoSEQ multiplex PCR. This sample yields over 25,000 clones, of which roughly 95% are seen a single time; less than 2.5% belongs to the top ten. Sequenced input: PBMCs. These receptors were obtained from a donor aged 10-30 years with latent tuberculosis or without tuberculosis infection. Both conserved end residues are part of each CDR3. The order of the fields is J gene, V gene, clone size, CDR3 protein. Size tells how often a clone was seen (once, few, many) or the class of an expanded clone, and some rows leave it out.

J gene: TRBJ2-3
V gene: TRBV5-4
clone size: once
CDR3 protein: CASKRTASTDTQYF

J gene: TRBJ1-1
V gene: TRBV10-2
clone size: -
CDR3 protein: CASRYTGQEAFF

J gene: TRBJ1-2
V gene: TRBV14
clone size: -
CDR3 protein: CASSQGRGIGYTF

J gene: TRBJ2-1
V gene: TRBV27
clone size: -
CDR3 protein: CASSPGLAPYNEQFF

J gene: TRBJ1-2
V gene: TRBV14
clone size: once
CDR3 protein: CASSPVDRGAEGYTF

J gene: TRBJ2-7
V gene: TRBV19
clone size: -
CDR3 protein: CASSISGTGNRQYF

J gene: TRBJ1-1
V gene: TRBV18
clone size: -
CDR3 protein: CASSTPDSRAEAFF

J gene: TRBJ1-2
V gene: TRBV27
clone size: -
CDR3 protein: CASSPLPGARSYTF

J gene: TRBJ1-2
V gene: TRBV6-1
clone size: -
CDR3 protein: CASRGQGAGHGYTF

J gene: TRBJ1-5
V gene: TRBV7-8
clone size: -
CDR3 protein: CASSSGGPQHF

J gene: TRBJ2-7
V gene: TRBV9
clone size: -
CDR3 protein: CASSVDSGRLGYEQYF

J gene: TRBJ2-5
V gene: TRBV2
clone size: -
CDR3 protein: CASRSGGGSGTQYF

J gene: TRBJ2-5
V gene: TRBV4-1
clone size: -
CDR3 protein: CASSQGGEGPGETQYF

J gene: TRBJ1-1
V gene: TRBV5-6
clone size: once
CDR3 protein: CASSLGLTNTEAFF

J gene: TRBJ2-3
V gene: TRBV5-4
clone size: -
CDR3 protein: CASSLSSSPTDTQYF